Listed below are T cell receptor beta chains from one sample, sequenced in a study of T-cell memory formation after mild COVID-19. One entry per CDR3 protein results from TCRdb running MiXCR on the 5' RACE reads. The table shows roughly 68,000 distinct CDR3 sequences, with 16% occurring only once. What was sequenced was PBMCs or a T cell subset sorted from them (not recorded which). The source of these receptors is an adult woman who had mild COVID-19 (a few samples of this study predate the infection). Cell type and time point are not known. The CDR3 runs from the conserved cysteine through the conserved F or W. The D gene is left open where the match is weak. Clone size is not always given. Where it is, it says once, few, many or a class for expanded clones.

.	TRBV27	TRBJ2-3	few	TGTGCCAGCAGTTTAATTAGGGGCACAGATACGCAGTATTTT	CASSLIRGTDTQYF
TRBD1	TRBV12-3/TRBV12-4	TRBJ2-1	few	TGTGCCAGCAGCCCTGCTCGGGGACAGGTCTACAATGAGCAGTTCTTC	CASSPARGQVYNEQFF
TRBD2	TRBV7-9	TRBJ2-1	many	TGTGCCAGCAGCCGGGTGCGGGAGGGAGGATACAATGAGCAGTTCTTC	CASSRVREGGYNEQFF
.	TRBV7-9	TRBJ2-1	few	TGTGCCAGCAGCTTAGTAAATGAGCAGTTCTTC	CASSLVNEQFF
TRBD1	TRBV7-8	TRBJ2-5	few	TGTGCCAGCAGCTTGCTTCCCACTAAGGGACAGGGGGAAGAGACCCAGTACTTC	CASSLLPTKGQGEETQYF
TRBD1	TRBV7-8	TRBJ2-3	many	TGTGCCAGCAGCTTAGTATGGGACAGAGACACAGATACGCAGTATTTT	CASSLVWDRDTDTQYF
.	TRBV30	TRBJ2-7	.	TGTGCCTGGAGTGCCGGGCGGGGCTCCTACGAGCAGTACTTC	CAWSAGRGSYEQYF
.	TRBV5-5	TRBJ2-3	.	TGTGCCAGCAGCTCCGCCCCCACAGATACGCAGTATTTT	CASSSAPTDTQYF
TRBD2	TRBV7-9	TRBJ2-3	few	TGTGCCAGCAGTGCCGGGACTAGCGGAAGAATTAGCACAGATACGCAGTATTTT	CASSAGTSGRISTDTQYF
.	TRBV5-6	TRBJ2-3	many	TGTGCCAGCAGCTCCGTGGGGGCGAGGGGCACAGATACGCAGTATTTT	CASSSVGARGTDTQYF
.	TRBV4-3	TRBJ2-3	.	TGCGCCAGCAGCCGATCCGGACTGGAAAGAGGAGATACGCAGTATTTT	CASSRSGLERGDTQYF
TRBD2	TRBV24-1	TRBJ2-2	.	TGTGCCACCAGTGCCAAGAGGGGACTAGCGGGAGCCGTGGCCGGGGAGCTGTTTTTT	CATSAKRGLAGAVAGELFF
TRBD2	TRBV5-6	TRBJ2-3	few	TGTGCCAGCAGCTTCACTCCTAGCGGGGTTAACACAGATACGCAGTATTTT	CASSFTPSGVNTDTQYF
TRBD2	TRBV5-1	TRBJ2-1	.	TGCGCCAGCAGCTTGGCCGGGCTAGCGGGATACAATGAGCAGTTCTTC	CASSLAGLAGYNEQFF
.	TRBV2	TRBJ2-1	.	TGTGCCAGCAGGGGGATCCAGGGACACTCCTACAATGAGCAGTTCTTC	CASRGIQGHSYNEQFF
.	TRBV15	TRBJ2-5	.	TGTGCCACCAGCAGCCTTCGGGGTGAGGGAGAGACCCAGTACTTC	CATSSLRGEGETQYF
.	TRBV15	TRBJ1-1	few	TGTGCCACCAGCAGCGAGAAGCAATGGACTGAAGCTTTCTTT	CATSSEKQWTEAFF
TRBD2	TRBV24-1	TRBJ2-1	.	TGTGCCACCAGTGATCGCCTAGCGGGAGGGGCCAATGAGCAGTTCTTC	CATSDRLAGGANEQFF
TRBD1	TRBV19	TRBJ2-7	.	TGTGCCAGTAGTGTCGGGGCAGGGGGCCACGAGCAGTACTTC	CASSVGAGGHEQYF
.	TRBV12-3/TRBV12-4	TRBJ2-3	few	TGTGCCAGCAACTTAAACTGGCAGCACACAGATACGCAGTATTTT	CASNLNWQHTDTQYF
TRBD2	TRBV10-3	TRBJ2-3	few	TGTGCCATCAGTGGGGAGGCTAGCGGGAGAGTCACAGATACGCAGTATTTT	CAISGEASGRVTDTQYF
TRBD2	TRBV11-2	TRBJ2-1	many	TGTGCCAGCAGGTCGATAGCGGGAGTCCACAATGAGCAGTTCTTC	CASRSIAGVHNEQFF
.	TRBV7-2	TRBJ2-7	few	TGTGCCAGCAGCTTCAGAAGGGGGGACTACGAGCAGTACTTC	CASSFRRGDYEQYF
.	TRBV7-8	TRBJ2-1	few	TGTGCCAGCAGCTTAGATGAGCAGTTCTTC	CASSLDEQFF
TRBD2	TRBV20-1	TRBJ2-3	many	TGCAGTGCCCACCCTTACGAGCGGGAGCCAGATACGCAGTATTTT	CSAHPYEREPDTQYF
.	TRBV7-2	TRBJ2-7	.	TGTGCCAGCAGAGAATACTACGAGCAGTACTTC	CASREYYEQYF
.	TRBV7-9	TRBJ1-2	.	TGTGCCAGCAGCCTTGGACCGCTTGAGCATGGCTACACCTTC	CASSLGPLEHGYTF
.	TRBV14	TRBJ2-1	.	TGTGCCAGCAGCCTTCCGGGACCTTACAATGAGCAGTTCTTC	CASSLPGPYNEQFF
TRBD1	TRBV7-6	TRBJ2-3	many	TGTGCCAGCAGCCTACAGGGGGGATATGCAGATACGCAGTATTTT	CASSLQGGYADTQYF
.	TRBV7-9	TRBJ2-2	few	TGTGCCAGCAGCTTGACGGTCCGGGACGGCCCGAACACCGGGGAGCTGTTTTTT	CASSLTVRDGPNTGELFF
TRBD1	TRBV7-3	TRBJ2-1	few	TGTGCCAGCAGCTCCCCTCCGACGGACAGGGGTAGTCACAATGAGCAGTTCTTC	CASSSPPTDRGSHNEQFF
.	TRBV29-1	TRBJ2-7	.	TGCAGCGTTGAATACGGGGGTTACGAGCAGTACTTC	CSVEYGGYEQYF
.	TRBV7-9	TRBJ1-5	few	TGTGCCAGCAGCGAAGACAGCGGCAATCAGCCCCAGCATTTT	CASSEDSGNQPQHF
.	TRBV4-3	TRBJ2-2	few	TGCGCCAGCAGCCAAGATATGGGGTGGGCCGGGGAGCTGTTTTTT	CASSQDMGWAGELFF
TRBD1	TRBV4-1	TRBJ2-2	few	TGCGCCAGCAGCTTGACAGGGGAAGGCACCGGGGAGCTGTTTTTT	CASSLTGEGTGELFF
.	TRBV3-1	TRBJ2-2	.	TGTGCCAGCAGCCAAGTCGGGGACCCCGGGGAGCTGTTTTTT	CASSQVGDPGELFF
.	TRBV4-1	TRBJ1-1	.	TGCGCCAGCAGCCAAGGGGGCCCATATGAAGCTTTCTTT	CASSQGGPYEAFF
TRBD1	TRBV19	TRBJ2-1	.	TGTGCCAGTAGTACAGGGACAGGAGGGGCTGAGCAGTTCTTC	CASSTGTGGAEQFF
.	TRBV6-5	TRBJ1-1	once	TGTGCCAGCAGCCTCCGGGGGAGGGAGGCTTTCTTT	CASSLRGREAFF
.	TRBV12-3/TRBV12-4	TRBJ2-1	few	TGTGCCAGCAGTTCCTCAAGGTATGCTCCCTACAATGAGCAGTTCTTC	CASSSSRYAPYNEQFF
TRBD1	TRBV5-1	TRBJ2-2	few	TGCGCCAGCAGCTTGGTGACAGGGGGCACCGGGGAGCTGTTTTTT	CASSLVTGGTGELFF